This passage covers 9 T cell receptor beta chains from one sample sequenced in a study of tumor-infiltrating lymphocytes in primary liver carcinoma. Extraction of RNA together with DNA used about 17-30 mg of unsorted bulk tissue. Reverse transcription of approximately 0.55 ug total RNA with a constant-region primer produced TCR beta cDNA. Three nested multiplex PCR rounds, a slightly modified ARM-PCR method, built the TCR beta libraries. Running roughly 10 cycles apiece, the first two PCR rounds relied on TRBV1-TRBV30 forward primers together with a C-beta reverse primer. MiXCR was run by TCRdb on the multiplex PCR reads, yielding one entry per CDR3 protein. The sample has 40,000 or so distinct CDR3 sequences; around 75% are singletons. Material: tumor-adjacent normal liver tissue. The receptors stem from a woman aged 25 to 45 with primary liver carcinoma and hepatitis B virus infection.

V usage is TRBV20-1 and J usage is TRBJ2-1; 9 bases align to TRBD2. Germline V gene lookup returns CDR1 DFQATT and CDR2 SNEGSKA (reference sequence). The CDR3 has 13 amino acids. V was pared by 6 bases and J by 4 bases, with 4 bases of the junction left unmatched. The CDR3 DNA reads TGCAGTGCCTGGACTAGCGTGTACAATGAGCAGTTCTTC. This encodes CSAWTSVYNEQFF.

The chain recombines TRBV7-2 with TRBJ2-7; 7 bases are shared with TRBD1. The germline V gene encodes CDR1 SGHTA and CDR2 FQGNSA. V shed 4 bases, J shed 5 bases, and the junction held 8 bases outside the gene matches. The CDR3 has 14 amino acids. The CDR3 coding sequence is TGTGCCAGCAGCTCACCGGGACAGACCCACGAGCAGTACTTC. It codes for CASSSPGQTHEQYF.

Notes on this clonotype: A much larger clone sits a single nucleotide away, making a read error possible. The J gene is TRBJ2-7, the V gene TRBV28; D is uncertain. Germline CDR1 is MDHEN and CDR2 is SYDVKM. The CDR3 spans 14 residues. Trimming removed 4 bases from V and 4 bases from J, with 14 bases in between. The CDR3 loop is CASSSPNGRYEQYF. The CDR3 DNA is TGTGCCAGCAGTTCGCCAAACGGCAGATACGAGCAGTACTTC.

The V gene is TRBV4-2, the J gene TRBJ2-1, with TRBD2 identical over 7 bases. This CDR3 contains 17 residues. Germline assignment: CDR1 LGHNA and CDR2 YNFKEQ. After removal of 3 bases from V and 7 bases from J, the junction contained 15 bases not matched to a gene. The CDR3: CASSQVPVVAGQNEQFF. The CDR3 coding sequence is TGTGCCAGCAGCCAGGTCCCCGTGGTAGCGGGTCAAAATGAGCAGTTCTTC.

About this clonotype: Possible read error: a much larger clone is one base away. The chain employs TRBV30 and TRBJ2-1; D gene unclear. V dropped 5 bases and J dropped 8 bases, with 16 bases sitting between them. The CDR3 spans 13 residues. The germline CDR1 and CDR2 sequences are GTSNPN and SVGIG (reference sequence). The CDR3 region has the DNA TGTGCCTGGTCCCAGGATTGGCGCTATGAGCAGTTCTTC. It codes for CAWSQDWRYEQFF.

A few counts support this clonotype. The germline gene is not matched at one end of the junction; a read error may be the cause. The V gene is TRBV29-1, the J gene TRBJ1-1; D unclear. The CDR3 spans 13 residues. CDR1 SQVTM and CDR2 ANQGSEA come from the germline V gene. The CDR3 nucleotides read TGCAGCGTTGAAGATAATCCTAACACTCAAGCCTTCTTT. It encodes CSVEDNPNTQAFF.

This clonotype was recorded at least ten times. The chain joins TRBV28 to TRBJ1-6; D not resolved. V gave up 2 bases and J gave up 7 bases, with 9 bases separating them. Germline CDR1 MDHEN, CDR2 SYDVKM. This CDR3 region has 14 residues. The CDR3 DNA reads as TGTGCCAGCAGTTTACTCGGTGGAAATTCACCCCTCCACTTT. Translated, it gives CASSLLGGNSPLHF.

On this clonotype itself: At one boundary the junction diverges from the germline segment, which might be a read error. The V call is TRBV11-1, the J call TRBJ2-1, with D unclear. Germline V CDR1 and CDR2: SGHAT, FQDESV (reference sequence). CDR3 length equals 13 residues. The CDR3 coding sequence is TGTGCCAACAGCCTGGGCTCCTACGATGAGCAGTTCTTT. The encoded protein is CANSLGSYDEQFF. The full variable domain, rest sourced from reference TRBV11-1 and TRBJ2-1, is EAEVAQSPRYKITEKSQAVAFWCDPISGHATLYWYRQILGQGPELLVQFQDESVVDDSQLPKDRFSAERLKGVDSTLKIQPAELGDSAMYLCANSLGSYDEQFFGPGTRLTVL.

Notes on this clonotype: One end of the junction fails to match germline, which may point to a read error. The rearrangement links TRBV6-6 to TRBJ2-7; weak D call: TRBD1 (6 bases). The CDR3 length is 14 residues. Germline loops: CDR1 MNHNY, CDR2 SVGAGI (reference sequence). This CDR3 reads CASSYSGQRYEQNF. The CDR3 bases are TGTGCCAGCAGTTACTCAGGACAGAGATACGAGCAGAACTTC.